This TCR beta chain originates from a study of PD-L1 blockade in urothelial cancer (dated by TCRdb to 2016 to 2017). Regarding the complete study: Every patient began therapy around 2014 and was given atezolizumab 1,200 mg intravenously every 3 weeks. About 90% of the roughly 30 patients were males with bladder-origin urothelial cancer, and 18 of 29 reported a prior smoking history. Patients had an ECOG performance status of 0 or 1 and had received between 0 and 3 prior chemotherapy regimens. Blood samples were analyzed 3 weeks after the start of treatment (second dose) and 6 weeks after the start of treatment. Blood samples yielded a median of 141,255 T cells and roughly 83,000 unique TCRs, with median clonality roughly 0.082. The study was an exploratory multi-omic analysis of somatic, immune and clinical correlates of response to PD-L1 blockade with atezolizumab in urothelial cancer. Pretreatment tumor samples and matched peripheral blood, collected serially before and after atezolizumab treatment, underwent TCR sequencing. Progression-free survival longer than 6 months counted as durable clinical benefit, and TCR features were additionally tested against both progression-free and overall survival. In the same patients, whole exome sequencing and RNA sequencing of pretreatment tumors were performed in addition to TCR sequencing. Durable clinical benefit was achieved by nine patients but not by the remaining 20. Under 30 patients had pretreatment blood TCR-seq, about 25 had at least one posttreatment blood collection, and about 25 had tumor TCR-seq.

Notes on this clone: What antigen it recognizes has not been identified. Qualities for individual bases were not recorded, and no much larger clone is one base off.

What the research found in general, with its limitations: Small sample size (n of about 30) and many exploratory analyses mean the results are intended to be hypothesis-generating. Improved progression-free and overall survival was found to be associated with pretreatment peripheral blood TCR clonality below the median. Among patients with durable benefit, tumor-associated TCR clones showed greater expansion in peripheral blood 3 weeks after treatment started (n ≈ 20, p = 0.022).

Synthetic TCR analog templates were spiked into each PCR to estimate absolute template abundance from read counts. The immunoSEQ assay was used to amplify TCRbeta CDR3 regions from genomic DNA with bias-controlled V and J gene primers. Sequencing of rearranged TCRbeta segments was performed at approximately 20X coverage. Per the original workflow: Clustering was used to correct sequencing errors, and CDR3s were annotated against IMGT to assign V, D and J genes. Only productive TCRbeta rearrangements were used in downstream analyses, excluding out-of-frame or stop-codon sequences. Clonality was calculated as one minus the Shannon entropy normalized by the log of the number of unique productive sequences. Fisher's exact test with Benjamini-Hochberg correction, using a cutoff of adjusted p below 0.01, was how clones that differed between time points or between blood and tumor were identified. As stored in TCRdb, this immuneACCESS dataset retains in-frame rearrangements with V and J assigned. A fraction of the clones does not appear; measured against another copy, unresolved V genes explain less than half of the discrepancy, and the remainder lacks a known reason. The V and J calls and clone size were taken over from that table, and D and trimming were inferred from the DNA. The sample has approximately 110,000 clones on record, around 82% of them singletons. Clones ranked in the top ten supply about 2.6% of the sample.

V trim: 7 bases; J trim: 6 bases; unmatched bases: 9. Based on the germline V gene (reference sequence), the CDR1 and CDR2 sequences are MNHEY and SMNVEV. Reading from cysteine to phenylalanine, the CDR3 counts 14 amino acids. CDR3 DNA only is kept here, 42 bases in frame from base 1. The cohort comprised around 31 patients with locally advanced or metastatic urothelial carcinoma treated at Memorial Sloan Kettering on a trial protocol. Peripheral blood mononuclear cells were collected pretreatment and during treatment, at between 1 and 8 total time points per patient. The Qiagen DNeasy Blood extraction kit was used to purify genomic DNA from total PBMCs and tumor samples. PBMCs were collected pretreatment and during treatment and were isolated and stored as previously described.

The input for sequencing was PBMCs, taken around atezolizumab (anti-PD-L1) treatment. The clonotype comes from a man aged 50 or older with urothelial cancer. In this chain, TRBV27 is recombined with TRBJ2-1; TRBD2 agrees with 7 junctional bases. The DNA is TGTGCCAGCAAGGGCGGGGGTATTATCAATGAGCAGTTCTTC. Its amino acids are CASKGGGIINEQFF.